This T cell receptor beta chain was identified during a study of blood T cell repertoires in COVID-19. At the level of the study: Specimens from acute and convalescent COVID-19 originated in the United States, Italy and Spain. PBMCs, B-cell-depleted T cells, or T cells were the source of the cDNA or gDNA that made up the material.

CDR3 length equals 18 residues. Per germline, CDR1 MRHNA and CDR2 SNTAGT. With 4 bases removed from V and 0 bases from J, the gap between germline ends came to 20 bases. Authors' data handling: Reference gene primer amplification gave nucleated cell count estimates. Using immunoSEQ multiplex PCR, the repertoire was profiled, and TCRdb retains in-frame clones only, with some absent. V and J calls and clone size are as listed in that table; D and trimming were resolved from the DNA. Counted here are about 260,000 clones, about 90% occurring once; the ten biggest clones make up about 2.2%. This clone was recorded a few times.

This receptor was obtained from a woman aged 50 to 60 who had recovered from COVID-19. The rearrangement joins TRBV6-4 to TRBJ2-3; tentative D call: TRBD1 (6 bases). The sequenced material came from peripheral blood. In DNA form, the CDR3 reads TGTGCCAGCAGTGCGGGACACCCTTTTGAGCGGAGCACAGATACGCAGTATTTT. The encoded protein is CASSAGHPFERSTDTQYF.